This TCR beta chain was found in a study of post-analysis software for immune sequencing data. Study-wide points: With TRBV5-6, TRBV5-1 and TRBV20-1 included, several TRBV segments were more frequent in patients than in controls. Among multiple sclerosis patients, normalized Chao1 diversity was significantly below that of controls.

Unique molecular identifiers tagged the TCR beta cDNA libraries. TCRdb ran MiXCR on the PCR reads and lists one entry per CDR3 protein. The sample lists some 890,000 distinct CDR3 sequences, approximately 53% occurring once. In regard to this clonotype: Its antigen is as yet unknown.

CDR1 is MNHEY, CDR2 SVGAGI, per germline. With 3 bases removed from V and 1 base from J, the gap between germline ends came to 9 bases. This CDR3 contains 14 residues. This clonotype was sampled from a girl between 5 and 17 years old with multiple sclerosis. The rearrangement uses TRBV6-5 and TRBJ1-1; no clear D gene. The sample comprised blood. The CDR3 DNA follows: TGTGCCAGCAGTTATACGAAGCAGAACACTGAAGCTTTCTTT. It yields the protein CASSYTKQNTEAFF.